Following are 7 T cell receptor beta chains from one sample sequenced in a study of cytomegalovirus exposure and HLA in healthy donors. This PCR relied on a set of 60 Vbeta primers and 13 Jbeta primers. Clones were read by immunoSEQ multiplex PCR, and TCRdb kept only the in-frame ones, dropping some. The sample has roughly 200,000 clones, about 88% seen once; the top ten hold around 0.34%. Source material: PBMCs. The receptors were sampled from a young woman in good health and CMV-seronegative.

CDR3 DNA sequence: TGTGCCAGCAGCGTCGGGACTAGCGGGACCCAAGAGACCCAGTACTTC. Translated: CASSVGTSGTQETQYF. The chain carries TRBV9 and TRBJ2-5; TRBD2 aligns across 13 bases. Germline V gene lookup returns CDR1 SGDLS and CDR2 YYNGEE. With V trimmed by 2 bases and J by 1 base, 2 bases remained unmatched. CDR3 length: 16 amino acids.

The chain combines TRBV6-1 with TRBJ1-2, with 7 positions matching TRBD1. The V and J ends lost 7 bases and 4 bases, in that order; junction bases with no gene match: 6. The CDR3 covers 13 residues. The germline V gene has CDR1 MNHNS and CDR2 SASEGT. In DNA form, the CDR3 reads TGTGCCAGCACTCTGCAGGGGGGCTATGGCTACACCTTC. Translating gives CASTLQGGYGYTF.

The chain combines TRBV5-4 with TRBJ2-1, with 11 bases matching TRBD1. CDR1 is SGHNT, CDR2 YYREEE, per germline (reference sequence). The J segment lost 7 bases and the V segment lost 1 base, leaving 7 bases of the junction unmatched. The CDR3 is 16 residues long. This chain's CDR3 is CASSLFLGQGGNEQFF. In DNA form, the CDR3 reads TGTGCCAGCAGCTTGTTTCTGGGACAGGGGGGGAATGAGCAGTTCTTC. The complete variable domain, with remaining parts taken from reference TRBV5-4 and TRBJ2-1, reads ETGVTQSPTHLIKTRGQQVTLRCSSQSGHNTVSWYQQALGQGPQFIFQYYREEENGRGNFPPRFSGLQFPNYSSELNVNALELDDSALYLCASSLFLGQGGNEQFFGPGTRLTVL.

The chain joins TRBV11-2 to TRBJ1-3; TRBD1 might be the D (5 bases). The CDR3 extends over 14 amino acids. The V gene lost 5 bases and the J gene lost 4 bases, with 12 bases spanning the gap. In germline, CDR1 is SGHAT, CDR2 FQNNGV. As DNA, the CDR3 is TGTGCCAGCAGCCTTTCGACAGCGGGAAACACCATATATTTT. It is translated as CASSLSTAGNTIYF.

V usage is TRBV7-8 and J usage is TRBJ2-7; 10 bases are shared with TRBD2. The CDR3 sequence is 15 residues long. CDR1 and CDR2 (germline): SGHVS, FQNEAQ. J lost 1 base, V lost 5 bases, and 5 bases had no gene match. The DNA for the CDR3 is TGTGCCAGCAGCAAACTAGCGGGACAATCCTACGAGCAGTACTTC. Translating gives CASSKLAGQSYEQYF.

The chain carries TRBV4-2 and TRBJ2-1, with D perhaps TRBD2 (5 bases). Germline CDR1 reads LGHNA; CDR2 reads YNFKEQ. V was cut by 0 bases and J by 4 bases, with 16 bases left in between. CDR3 size: 17 residues. CDR3 sequence: CASSQDNLLALYNEQFF. CDR3 nucleotides: TGTGCCAGCAGCCAAGATAATCTCCTAGCCCTATACAATGAGCAGTTCTTC.

For this clone: The sample contains more than one DNA sequence encoding this CDR3. The chain has TRBV6-1 and TRBJ1-5, with TRBD1 matching 8 bases. The CDR3 consists of 13 residues. With V trimmed by 3 bases and J by 6 bases, 1 base remained unmatched. Germline V CDR1 and CDR2: MNHNS, SASEGT. The CDR3: CASSETGVQPQHF. The CDR3 region has the DNA TGTGCCAGCAGTGAGACAGGGGTTCAGCCCCAGCATTTT.